A selection of T cell receptor beta chains follows, all from one sample in a study of identical twins. One entry per CDR3 protein, called by TCRdb with MiXCR from the 5' RACE reads. The data show 1.5 million to 2 million distinct CDR3 sequences, 25% to 35% seen once. The sample consisted of cord blood. These receptor sequences come from a newborn girl in good health. The CDR3 runs from the conserved cysteine through the conserved F or W. Each record gives: clone size, J gene, V gene, D gene, CDR3 DNA, CDR3 protein. A D gene is named only where the DNA matches it firmly. Clone size appears in some rows only: once, few, many, or a class for an expanded clone.

clone size: few
J gene: TRBJ1-2
V gene: TRBV21-1
D gene: .
CDR3 DNA: TGTGCCAGCAGCAAAGATCAGGAAGGGGGCTACACCTTC
CDR3 protein: CASSKDQEGGYTF

clone size: many
J gene: TRBJ1-5
V gene: TRBV6-1
D gene: .
CDR3 DNA: TGTGCCAGCAGTGAACTGGGAGGGGGCAATCAGCCCCAGCATTTT
CDR3 protein: CASSELGGGNQPQHF

clone size: .
J gene: TRBJ2-5
V gene: TRBV20-1
D gene: TRBD2
CDR3 DNA: TGCAGTGCTAGAGGCCGACTTGCGGGGGGGCCCGGTTGGGAGACCCAGTACTTC
CDR3 protein: CSARGRLAGGPGWETQYF

clone size: .
J gene: TRBJ2-1
V gene: TRBV4-1
D gene: .
CDR3 DNA: TGCGCCAGCAGCCAGCTCGTCCCCCTGGATGAGCAGTTCTTC
CDR3 protein: CASSQLVPLDEQFF

clone size: .
J gene: TRBJ2-5
V gene: TRBV10-3
D gene: TRBD2
CDR3 DNA: TGTGCCATCAGCGCTACTAGCGGGAAGGAAGAGACCCAGTACTTC
CDR3 protein: CAISATSGKEETQYF

clone size: .
J gene: TRBJ2-5
V gene: TRBV20-1
D gene: .
CDR3 DNA: TGCAGTGCTAGAAATACCATTAACAATGAGCAGTACTTC
CDR3 protein: CSARNTINNEQYF

clone size: once
J gene: TRBJ2-7
V gene: TRBV27
D gene: TRBD2
CDR3 DNA: TGTGCCGGCAGTATTAGCGGGGGAACCTCCTACGAGCAGTACTTC
CDR3 protein: CAGSISGGTSYEQYF

clone size: .
J gene: TRBJ2-7
V gene: TRBV5-1
D gene: .
CDR3 DNA: TGCGCCAGCAGCTCACAGGGAGAAACCTACGAGCAGTACTTC
CDR3 protein: CASSSQGETYEQYF

clone size: many
J gene: TRBJ2-7
V gene: TRBV10-3
D gene: .
CDR3 DNA: TGTGCCATCAGTGAGACTTCGGAATCCTACGAGCAGTACTTC
CDR3 protein: CAISETSESYEQYF

clone size: .
J gene: TRBJ2-3
V gene: TRBV4-2
D gene: .
CDR3 DNA: TGTGTCAGCAGCCAAGAGGACGACACAGATACGCAGTATTTT
CDR3 protein: CVSSQEDDTDTQYF

clone size: .
J gene: TRBJ2-5
V gene: TRBV20-1
D gene: TRBD2
CDR3 DNA: TGCAGTGCAAGAGGTCTAGCGGACCAAGAGACCCAGTACTTC
CDR3 protein: CSARGLADQETQYF

clone size: many
J gene: TRBJ2-7
V gene: TRBV20-1
D gene: .
CDR3 DNA: TGCAGTGCTAGAAGTTTCTACGAGCAGTACTTC
CDR3 protein: CSARSFYEQYF

clone size: .
J gene: TRBJ2-3
V gene: TRBV28
D gene: .
CDR3 DNA: TGTGCCAGCAGTCCATCCGGGATCCCCACAGATACGCAGTATTTT
CDR3 protein: CASSPSGIPTDTQYF

clone size: .
J gene: TRBJ2-7
V gene: TRBV7-8
D gene: .
CDR3 DNA: TGTGCCAGCAGCCCCTTTGGGGCTACCTACGAGCAGTACTTC
CDR3 protein: CASSPFGATYEQYF

clone size: few
J gene: TRBJ2-7
V gene: TRBV20-1
D gene: TRBD2
CDR3 DNA: TGCAGTGCTACCCTAGCGGGGAGCTCCTACGAGCAGTACTTC
CDR3 protein: CSATLAGSSYEQYF